The 21 T cell receptor beta chains below were found in one sample sequenced in a study of PD-1 blockade in mismatch repair-deficient tumors. Some clones are missing from TCRdb's copy, which holds only in-frame ones; the method was immunoSEQ multiplex PCR. The data show some 97,000 clones, approximately 83% seen once. The sequences come from peripheral blood, collected roughly 36 weeks after starting pembrolizumab. These receptors were taken from an adult with mismatch repair-deficient cancer.

On this clone itself: This CDR3 is also generated by other DNA sequences in the sample. The chain joins TRBV6-1 to TRBJ1-5; 7 bases fit TRBD1. This CDR3 region has 15 residues. The trim removed 4 bases at V and 3 bases at J, leaving 6 bases unmatched. Germline assignment: CDR1 MNHNS and CDR2 SASEGT. DNA for the CDR3: TGTGCCAGCAGTGGAACGGGACAGATCAATCAGCCCCAGCATTTT. Protein: CASSGTGQINQPQHF.

The chain is built from TRBV11-2 and TRBJ2-2; D gene ambiguous. CDR3 length equals 14 residues. Germline loops: CDR1 SGHAT, CDR2 FQNNGV. Trimming stripped 2 bases from V and 4 bases from J, with 8 bases between. CDR3 DNA sequence: TGTGCCAGCAGCTTATCTCTAGTCACCGGGGAGCTGTTTTTT. It codes for CASSLSLVTGELFF.

The chain links TRBV7-8 to TRBJ2-1, with 8 bases identical to TRBD2. Germline V gene sequence: CDR1 SGHVS, CDR2 FQNEAQ. V dropped 5 bases and J dropped 7; count of bases not matched to a gene: 7. This CDR3 has 14 residues. The CDR3 spells CASSGVSGGNEQFF. The CDR3 DNA reads as TGTGCCAGCAGCGGGGTCAGCGGGGGAAATGAGCAGTTCTTC. Filled out from reference TRBV7-8 and TRBJ2-1, the complete variable domain reads GAGVSQSPRYKVAKRGQDVALRCDPISGHVSLFWYQQALGQGPEFLTYFQNEAQLDKSGLPSDRFFAERPEGSVSTLKIQRTQQEDSAVYLCASSGVSGGNEQFFGPGTRLTVL.

The chain has TRBV13 and TRBJ1-1; TRBD1 matches at 7 bases. Germline V CDR1 and CDR2: PRHDT, FYEKMQ (reference sequence). The V segment lost 1 base and the J segment 5 bases; nucleotides outside the gene matches: 4. The CDR3 is 14 amino acids. For the CDR3, the DNA is TGTGCCAGCAGCTTAGTAGGGGGCGGGACTGAAGCTTTCTTT. Protein product: CASSLVGGGTEAFF.

The chain uses TRBV5-6 and TRBJ2-3; tentatively, D is TRBD2 (6 bases). Germline V CDR1 and CDR2: SGHDT, YYEEEE. The V end lost 4 bases, the J end lost 12 bases, and 27 bases lay between the germline ends. CDR3 length: 16 residues. The CDR3 here is CASSRTRDSDAPVQYF. The CDR3 nucleotides read TGTGCCAGCAGCAGAACCCGGGACTCCGATGCCCCCGTCCAGTATTTT.

The gene calls are TRBV6-1 and TRBJ2-7; 12 bases map to TRBD2. V trimming: 4 bases; J trimming: 4 bases; junction bases outside the gene matches: 5. Germline CDR1 MNHNS, CDR2 SASEGT. The CDR3 is 15 amino acids. The CDR3 loop is CASSVTSGSPYEQYF. CDR3 nucleotides: TGTGCCAGCAGTGTGACTAGCGGGAGCCCATACGAGCAGTACTTC.

This chain connects TRBV7-2 to TRBJ2-3, with TRBD1 matching over 7 bases. The CDR3 totals 14 residues. Germline loops: CDR1 SGHTA, CDR2 FQGNSA. Unmatched junction bases numbered 6, after V lost 7 bases and J lost 2 bases. The CDR3 DNA follows: TGTGCCAGCAAGAACAGGGGTTACACAGATACGCAGTATTTT. Protein product: CASKNRGYTDTQYF.

V gene TRBV19 combines with J gene TRBJ1-1; D uncertain. The CDR3 totals 12 residues. CDR1 and CDR2 from the germline V gene are LNHDA and SQIVND (reference sequence). Trimming stripped 1 base from V and 6 bases from J, with 6 bases between. DNA of the CDR3: TGTGCCAGTAGTATAGGCCAGGCTGAAGCTTTCTTT. This gives the protein CASSIGQAEAFF.

The rearrangement joins TRBV19 to TRBJ2-1; D may be TRBD1 (5 bases). The CDR3 consists of 13 residues. In germline, CDR1 is LNHDA, CDR2 SQIVND (reference sequence). The V end lost 8 bases, the J end lost 9 bases, and 17 bases lay between the germline ends. The CDR3 sequence is CASLPRWGSEQFF. DNA of the CDR3: TGTGCCAGTTTACCTAGATGGGGCTCTGAGCAGTTCTTC.

The chain combines TRBV18 with TRBJ2-7; 8 nucleotides line up with TRBD2. The CDR3 spans 16 residues. V shed 4 bases and J 7 bases; nucleotides not matched to a gene: 15. Germline V gene data show CDR1 as KGHSH and CDR2 as LQKENI. Here the CDR3 DNA reads TGTGCCAGCTCACAAGCGAGGCGGGAGGCGGCGGGGGAGCAGTACTTC. Translated: CASSQARREAAGEQYF.

This chain joins TRBV19 and TRBJ1-3, with TRBD1 matching 7 bases. CDR1 and CDR2 (germline): LNHDA, SQIVND (reference sequence). V was clipped by 4 bases and J by 4 bases; unmatched bases: 7. The CDR3 has 15 residues. The CDR3 is CASSTQTGSGNTIYF. Here the CDR3 DNA reads TGTGCCAGTAGTACCCAGACAGGGTCAGGAAACACCATATATTTT.

The chain couples TRBV5-1 to TRBJ1-5; D perhaps matches TRBD1 (5 bases). CDR3 length: 14 residues. The germline gives CDR1 SGHRS, CDR2 YFSETQ. Trimming removed 4 bases from V and 7 bases from J, with 15 bases in between. The CDR3: CASSQDTLDQPQHF. CDR3 DNA sequence: TGCGCCAGCAGCCAGGACACCCTAGACCAGCCCCAGCATTTT.

This clone was detected a few times. The chain couples TRBV5-1 to TRBJ1-2; 7 nucleotides line up with TRBD1. The CDR3 spans 13 residues. In germline, CDR1 is SGHRS, CDR2 YFSETQ. With 0 bases clipped from V and 6 bases from J, the junction kept 2 bases outside the gene matches. In DNA, the CDR3 is TGCGCCAGCAGCTTGGAACAGGGGAATGGCTACACCTTC. Translated, it gives CASSLEQGNGYTF.

J is TRBJ2-3 and V is TRBV2; D unclear. Per germline, CDR1 SNHLY and CDR2 FYNNEI. V lost 8 bases and J lost 0, with 12 bases in between. The CDR3 spans 14 residues. CDR3 region: CASLPQTSTDTQYF. The CDR3 DNA sequence: TGTGCCAGCCTCCCCCAGACTAGCACAGATACGCAGTATTTT.

The rearrangement uses TRBV29-1 and TRBJ1-1; 7 bases are a match to TRBD1. V lost 4 bases, J lost 0 bases, and 2 bases stayed unmatched. Per germline, CDR1 SQVTM and CDR2 ANQGSEA. This CDR3 is 13 amino acids long. CDR3 coding DNA: TGCAGCGTTGGGACAGGCATGAACACTGAAGCTTTCTTT. Protein product: CSVGTGMNTEAFF. The full variable domain, its missing parts supplied by reference TRBV29-1 and TRBJ1-1, is SAVISQKPSRDICQRGTSLTIQCQVDSQVTMMFWYRQQPGQSLTLIATANQGSEATYESGFVIDKFPISRPNLTFSTLTVSNMSPEDSSIYLCSVGTGMNTEAFFGQGTRLTVV.

The rearrangement links TRBV6-1 to TRBJ2-6, with 7 bases matching TRBD2. Germline CDR1 reads MNHNS; CDR2 reads SASEGT. V was clipped by 6 bases and J by 2 bases; unmatched bases: 4. CDR3 length: 15 amino acids. CDR3 nucleotides: TGTGCCAGCAGAGGAGGGAGGGCTGGGGCCAACGTCCTGACTTTC. It is translated as CASRGGRAGANVLTF.

V gene TRBV29-1 combines with J gene TRBJ1-2, with D hard to call. The CDR3 is 11 residues long. Trimming shortened V by 2 bases and J by 8 bases, and 9 bases separated the two germline ends. Germline V lookup: CDR1 SQVTM, CDR2 ANQGSEA. The CDR3 coding sequence is TGCAGCGTTGAAACGGTGTTGGGCTACACCTTC. Its protein is CSVETVLGYTF.

This chain links TRBV11-2 with TRBJ2-6, with D perhaps matching TRBD2 (6 bases). Trimming pared 3 bases from V and 3 bases from J, leaving 9 bases between. Germline V gene data show CDR1 as SGHAT and CDR2 as FQNNGV. The CDR3 has 15 amino acids. DNA of the CDR3: TGTGCCAGCAGCTTGCGGGACTTTGGGGCCAACGTCCTGACTTTC. Translating gives CASSLRDFGANVLTF.

This sequence joins TRBV27 and TRBJ2-1; TRBD2 is a possible D gene (6 bases). The CDR3 covers 16 residues. Trimming took 4 bases from V and 6 from J, leaving 19 bases between them. Germline V CDR1 and CDR2: MNHEY, SMNVEV (reference sequence). The DNA of the CDR3 is TGTGCCAGCAGTTCGGTAGCGGAGACCACCAGCAATGAGCAGTTCTTC. Its protein product is CASSSVAETTSNEQFF.

This clone turned up a few times. The chain has TRBV28 and TRBJ1-5; 9 positions match TRBD1. This CDR3 is built from 15 residues. Germline V gene data show CDR1 as MDHEN and CDR2 as SYDVKM. J gave up 5 bases and V 6 bases, and 8 bases lay outside the gene matches. CDR3 sequence: CASSRLGQGYQPQHF. CDR3 DNA sequence: TGTGCCAGCAGCCGCCTGGGACAGGGTTATCAGCCCCAGCATTTT. The complete variable domain, with remaining parts taken from reference TRBV28 and TRBJ1-5, reads DVKVTQSSRYLVKRTGEKVFLECVQDMDHENMFWYRQDPGLGLRLIYFSYDVKMKEKGDIPEGYSVSREKKERFSLILESASTNQTSMYLCASSRLGQGYQPQHFGDGTRLSIL.

The CDR3 region is CSVEDIEALRGGRELFF. CDR3 nucleotide sequence: TGCAGCGTTGAAGATATAGAGGCACTAAGGGGGGGTAGAGAGCTGTTTTTT. The chain employs TRBV29-1 and TRBJ2-2; maybe TRBD2 (7 bases). CDR3 length: 17 amino acids. In germline, CDR1 is SQVTM, CDR2 ANQGSEA. Trimming left V 0 bases short and J 11 bases short, with 25 bases between.